This T cell receptor beta chain appears in the sequencing data of a study of beta chain features in type 1 diabetes. Germline CDR1 is MDHEN and CDR2 is SYDVKM. V was pared by 6 bases and J by 8 bases, with 25 bases between. CDR3 length: 16 amino acids. As for this clone: Its antigen is not known.

Reverse transcribing all isolated RNA meant expressed TCRB transcripts were sequenced. The table came from immunoSEQ multiplex PCR; TCRdb's copy has only in-frame clones and leaves some out. Counted here are roughly 260,000 clones, roughly 22% occurring once; the ten biggest clones make up roughly 0.028%. General study results and limits: An over-representation of cells with high TCR expression could result from cDNA sequencing. Patients showed naive, central memory and Treg TCRB repertoires that appeared more similar than those of healthy donors. In every one of the four CD4+ subsets, TCRB CDR3s were moderately but significantly shorter in Type 1 diabetes patients. Whether TCRB rearrangement is influenced by HLA type was left unresolved in this analysis.

This receptor was obtained from a woman aged 40-49 years with type 1 diabetes. This chain connects TRBV28 to TRBJ1-1, with no clear D. The sample comprised naive CD4+ T cells from blood. The CDR3: CASSPISGRAPLEAFF. The CDR3 bases are TGTGCCAGCAGCCCTATTAGCGGCCGGGCCCCGTTGGAAGCTTTCTTT.